The 4 T cell receptor beta chains below come from one sample, sequenced in a study of shared clonotypes between healthy human individuals. Only in-frame clones appear in the TCRdb table, and some are missing; sequencing was by immunoSEQ multiplex PCR. The sample has about 2.3 million clones, approximately 95% seen once. Specimen: naive CD4+ T cells from PBMCs. The subset: CD45RA+ positively selected. These receptors originate from a man aged 18-30 years in good health. Some clones in this sample may be carry-over from other donors' samples.

The chain is built from TRBV29-1 and TRBJ2-1; D possibly corresponds to TRBD2 (6 bases). Trimming left V 7 bases short and J 11 bases short, with 15 bases between. The CDR3 is made up of 11 amino acids. Germline assignment: CDR1 SQVTM and CDR2 ANQGSEA. The CDR3 reads CSGDRDFQQFF. DNA of the CDR3: TGCAGCGGGGACCGGGACTTCCAGCAGTTCTTC.

The chain uses TRBV7-2 and TRBJ2-7; 12 positions match TRBD2. The J segment lost 2 bases and the V segment lost 5 bases, leaving 7 bases of the junction unmatched. The germline CDR1 and CDR2 sequences are SGHTA and FQGNSA. This CDR3 is 16 amino acids long. CDR3 sequence reads: CASSPRLAGVPYEQYF. The CDR3 bases are TGTGCCAGCAGCCCCCGACTAGCGGGAGTGCCCTACGAGCAGTACTTC.

This rearrangement joins TRBV29-1 to TRBJ1-1, with 7 nucleotides matching TRBD1. CDR1 is SQVTM and CDR2 is ANQGSEA in the germline V gene. CDR3 length equals 12 residues. Trimming at V came to 7 bases and at J to 10 bases, leaving 12 bases not matched to a gene. CDR3 nucleotide sequence: TGCAGCGGGAGGCGGGACAGCCAGACAGCTTTCTTT. Translated, it gives CSGRRDSQTAFF. Full variable domain (outside the CDR3, taken from reference TRBV29-1 and TRBJ1-1): SAVISQKPSRDICQRGTSLTIQCQVDSQVTMMFWYRQQPGQSLTLIATANQGSEATYESGFVIDKFPISRPNLTFSTLTVSNMSPEDSSIYLCSGRRDSQTAFFGQGTRLTVV.

V gene TRBV5-1 combines with J gene TRBJ1-1, with TRBD1 identical over 10 bases. Per the germline V gene, CDR1 is SGHRS and CDR2 is YFSETQ. Germline trimming cut 3 bases from V and 1 base from J; bases unmatched to any gene: 6. The CDR3 extends over 16 amino acids. CDR3 coding DNA: TGCGCCAGCAGCTCGGGACAGGGGACACGGAACACTGAAGCTTTCTTT. It is translated as CASSSGQGTRNTEAFF.